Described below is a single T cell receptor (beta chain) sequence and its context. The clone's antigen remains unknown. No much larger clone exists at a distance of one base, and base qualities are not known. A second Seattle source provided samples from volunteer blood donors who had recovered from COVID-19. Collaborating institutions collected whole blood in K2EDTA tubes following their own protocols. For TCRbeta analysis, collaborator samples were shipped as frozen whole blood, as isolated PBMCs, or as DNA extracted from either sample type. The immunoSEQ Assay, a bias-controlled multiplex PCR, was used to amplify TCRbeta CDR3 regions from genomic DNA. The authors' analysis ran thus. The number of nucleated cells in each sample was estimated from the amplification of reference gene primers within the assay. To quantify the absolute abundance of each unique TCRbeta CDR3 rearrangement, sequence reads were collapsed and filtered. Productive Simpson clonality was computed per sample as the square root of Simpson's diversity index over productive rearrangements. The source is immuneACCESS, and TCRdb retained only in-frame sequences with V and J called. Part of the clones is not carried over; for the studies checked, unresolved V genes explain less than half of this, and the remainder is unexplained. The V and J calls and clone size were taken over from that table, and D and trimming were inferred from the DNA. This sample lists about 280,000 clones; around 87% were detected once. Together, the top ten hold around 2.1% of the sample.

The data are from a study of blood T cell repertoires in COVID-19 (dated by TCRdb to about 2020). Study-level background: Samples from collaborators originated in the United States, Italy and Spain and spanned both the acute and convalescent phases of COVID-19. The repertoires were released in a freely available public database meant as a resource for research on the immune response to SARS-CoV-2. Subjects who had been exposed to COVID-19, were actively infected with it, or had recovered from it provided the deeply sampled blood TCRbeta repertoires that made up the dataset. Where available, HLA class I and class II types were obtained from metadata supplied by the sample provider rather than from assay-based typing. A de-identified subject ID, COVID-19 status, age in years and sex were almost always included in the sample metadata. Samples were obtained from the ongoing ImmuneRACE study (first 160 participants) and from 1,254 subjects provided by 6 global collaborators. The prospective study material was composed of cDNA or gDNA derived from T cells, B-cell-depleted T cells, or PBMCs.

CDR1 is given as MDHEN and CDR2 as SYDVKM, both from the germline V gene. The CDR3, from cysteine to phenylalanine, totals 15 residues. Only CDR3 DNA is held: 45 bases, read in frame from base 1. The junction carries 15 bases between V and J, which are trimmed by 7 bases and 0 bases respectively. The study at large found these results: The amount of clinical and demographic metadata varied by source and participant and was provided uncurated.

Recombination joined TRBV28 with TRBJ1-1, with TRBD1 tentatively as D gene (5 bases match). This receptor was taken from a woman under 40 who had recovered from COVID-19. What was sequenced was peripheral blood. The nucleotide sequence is TGTGCCAGCACCCGTGACAAGGGGCTGAACACTGAAGCTTTCTTT. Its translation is CASTRDKGLNTEAFF.